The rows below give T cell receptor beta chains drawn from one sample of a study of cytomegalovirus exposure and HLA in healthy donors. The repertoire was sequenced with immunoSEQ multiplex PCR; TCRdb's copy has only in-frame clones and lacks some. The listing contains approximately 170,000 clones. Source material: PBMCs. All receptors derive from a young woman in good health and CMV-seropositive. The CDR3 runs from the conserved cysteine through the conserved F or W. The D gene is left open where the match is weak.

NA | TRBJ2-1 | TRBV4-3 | TGCGCCAGCAGCCAAGATCTTGATCACTGGAGCTCCTACAATGAGCAGTTCTTC | CASSQDLDHWSSYNEQFF
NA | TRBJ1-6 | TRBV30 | TGTGCCTGGAGTGTCGGCCAGGGTTCACCCCTCCACTTT | CAWSVGQGSPLHF
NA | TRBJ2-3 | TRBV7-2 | TGTGCCAGCAGCTTAGATCGGCTAGCGACCCAGTATTTT | CASSLDRLATQYF
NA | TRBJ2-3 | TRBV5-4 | TGTGCCAGCAGCCCCGGGGGTGTGGGCACAGATACGCAGTATTTT | CASSPGGVGTDTQYF
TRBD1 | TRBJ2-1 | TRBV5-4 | TGTGCCAGCAGAGACGGGACAGCTCCTACAAACGAGCAGTTCTTC | CASRDGTAPTNEQFF
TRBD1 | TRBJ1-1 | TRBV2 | TGTGCCAGCAGTGAATACGGGACAGGGGTCACCGAAGCTTTCTTT | CASSEYGTGVTEAFF
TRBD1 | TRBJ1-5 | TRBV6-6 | TGTGCCAGCAGTTACACCCGGGGACAGAATCAGCCCCAGCATTTT | CASSYTRGQNQPQHF
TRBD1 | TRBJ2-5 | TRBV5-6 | TGTGCCAGCAGCAGACAGGACAGGGGACAAGAGACCCAGTACTTC | CASSRQDRGQETQYF
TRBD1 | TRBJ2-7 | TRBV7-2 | TGTGCCAGCAGCTTAGGGACAGGTTGGTACGAGCAGTACTTC | CASSLGTGWYEQYF
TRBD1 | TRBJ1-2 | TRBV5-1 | TGCGCCAGCAGCTTGGGCGGGACAGGGACCTATGGCTACACCTTC | CASSLGGTGTYGYTF
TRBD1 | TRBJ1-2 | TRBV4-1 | TGCGCCAGCAGCCGGATTAATAGGGGGCGCGAATATGGCTACACCTTC | CASSRINRGREYGYTF
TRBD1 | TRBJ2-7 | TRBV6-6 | TGTGCCAGCAGTGGACAGGGCAGGGACCCGCGTAGGGAGCAGTACTTC | CASSGQGRDPRREQYF
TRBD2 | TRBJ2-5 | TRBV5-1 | TGCGCCAGCAGCCCCGGGACTAGTGTATTAGGAGAGACCCAGTACTTC | CASSPGTSVLGETQYF
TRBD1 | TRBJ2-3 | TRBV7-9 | TGTGCCAGCAGCTCCCGACAGGGAAGCACAGATACGCAGTATTTT | CASSSRQGSTDTQYF
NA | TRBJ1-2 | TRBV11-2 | TGTGCCAGCAGCTTAGTTCCCGGGAAGTATGGCTACACCTTC | CASSLVPGKYGYTF
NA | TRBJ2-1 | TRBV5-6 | TGTGCCAGCAGCTCCAGACAGTCCTCTGGCAATGAGCAGTTCTTC | CASSSRQSSGNEQFF
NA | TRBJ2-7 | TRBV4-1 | TGCGCCAGCAGCCAAGTCCAGGGGGGATCCTACGAGCAGTACTTC | CASSQVQGGSYEQYF
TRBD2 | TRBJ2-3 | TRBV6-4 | TGTGCCAGCAGTGACTCAGCGGGGAACACAGATACGCAGTATTTT | CASSDSAGNTDTQYF
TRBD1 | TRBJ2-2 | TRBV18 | TGTGCCAGCTCACGGACAGGAACCACGGAGCTGTTTTTT | CASSRTGTTELFF
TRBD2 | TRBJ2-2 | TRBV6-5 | TGTGCCAGCAGTTATAAGCTAGCGGATGTCGGGGAGCTGTTTTTT | CASSYKLADVGELFF
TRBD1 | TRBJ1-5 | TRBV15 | TGTGCCGCCAGCAGGGGAGACAGGGTTCGCAATCAGCCCCAGCATTTT | CAASRGDRVRNQPQHF
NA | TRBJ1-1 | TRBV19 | TGTGCCAGTAGATCTCGGGAAGGGGGGAACACTGAAGCTTTCTTT | CASRSREGGNTEAFF
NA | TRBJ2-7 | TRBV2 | TGTGCCAGCAGGCGGGACGGGAACTACGAGCAGTACTTC | CASRRDGNYEQYF